Included here is one TCR beta chain sequence, with context. Its specific antigen is unknown. One base away there is no much larger clone; base qualities are not given. V lost 6 bases and J lost 5 bases; the stretch between them is 12 bases long. Based on the germline V gene, the CDR1 and CDR2 sequences are SGHAT and FQNNGV. Inclusive of the bounding cysteine and phenylalanine, the CDR3 is 13 residues long. Here the CDR3 DNA is all that survives: 39 bases in frame from base 1. These data are taken from a study of tumor-infiltrating lymphocytes in primary liver carcinoma (dated by TCRdb to about 2017). Some background on the complete study: Of the five patients (three men and two women, aged 30 to 69 years), four had hepatocellular carcinoma and one had combined HCC and intrahepatic cholangiocarcinoma. Tumors of the five patients were stage T1-T3 N0M0 with maximum diameters of roughly 4 to 11 cm. TCRbeta repertoire sequencing, expression microarrays and whole-exome sequencing were combined in the study across five regions of each liver tumor, with adjacent normal tissue and blood also included. Samples yielded roughly 3.5 to 8 million productive TCRbeta reads; read depth did not differ significantly between tissue types. High reproducibility was observed for the technical replicate repertoires, with mean shared-clone rates roughly 0.92 and correlation coefficients above 0.98. A total of some 35 specimens from 5 patients underwent TCRbeta repertoire sequencing, comprising about 25 tumor regions, 5 adjacent noncancerous liver tissues and 5 peripheral blood samples. The roughly 25 tumor region samples were profiled with Agilent mRNA microarrays so that TCRbeta repertoire diversity could be related to the local molecular phenotype.

Without any cell sorting, total RNA and DNA were co-extracted from about 20-30 mg of bulk tissue using the AllPrep DNA/RNA mini kit. Roughly five patients with histopathologically diagnosed primary liver carcinoma underwent surgical resection in China between 2015 and 2016. At the time of sampling, the patients were treatment-naive and had chronic HBV infection. Five spatially separated regions were sampled per tumor: superior, inferior, left-lateral and right-lateral poles, plus the tumor centre. According to histology, viable tumor cells made up more than 85% of every tumor sample. Each fresh piece of tumor and adjacent tissue was cut in two, with one half stored in RNAlater at -80 degrees C and the other half sent for histology. The paper's findings and limits, for the study overall: Consistent with antigen-driven expansion, pairs of tumor regions showed higher repertoire overlap (mean around 36%) than either tumor-adjacent pairs (around 17%) or tumor-blood pairs (approximately 15%). Because the samples were bulk and unsorted, CD4+ and CD8+ T cell repertoires could not be compared. Only about 7-25% of top clones were found in all five regions of a tumor, suggesting spatial heterogeneity of tumor-infiltrating T cells. The study included only five patients, and the authors note findings should be validated in a larger study. The top 250 clones made up a significantly larger repertoire fraction in tumors than in blood (p = 0.039). Because sequencing covered only the TCR beta chain and unpaired alpha chains were not captured, true repertoire diversity is likely underestimated.

Using a constant-region primer and ProtoScript II reverse transcriptase, TCRbeta-specific cDNA was reverse-transcribed from roughly 460 ng total RNA. Construction of the TCRbeta libraries relied on three nested rounds of multiplex PCR, following a slightly modified ARM-PCR procedure. Each of the first two PCR rounds ran for roughly 9 cycles using multiplex TRBV1-TRBV30 forward primers together with a Cbeta reverse primer. Sample barcodes and Illumina adapters were added in a final 25-cycle PCR using Deep VentR polymerase. Before sequencing, amplicons between 200 and 500 bp were purified from gel using a QIAquick gel extraction kit. TCRbeta amplicons were sequenced on an Illumina HiSeq 2500 with 250-bp paired-end reads. The paper's data handling went like this. Quality trimming of reads was performed with Trimmomatic v0.33, and paired reads were merged with FLASH v1.2.11 so that full CDR3 sequences could be recovered. V, D and J germline segments were assigned to the rearranged TCRbeta sequences using MiGEC v1.2.1b. VDJtools v1.0.0 computed clonotype statistics and Shannon-Wiener diversity indices. To reduce sampling bias, subsequent analyses other than the diversity analysis used only the 250 most abundant clonotypes in each sample. The public sequencing data were trimmed at Q25 with fastp and processed into clonotypes with MiXCR by TCRdb, which kept only in-frame beta chains. A single entry per CDR3 protein holds the most common genes and DNA from its merged rows. For this entry, the V and J calls and clone size follow TCRdb and not the study's own pipeline. This sample holds roughly 120,000 distinct CDR3 sequences; approximately 70% were observed only once. The top ten clonotypes cover approximately 10% of the sample.

The sequence derives from a woman aged 55-75 years with primary liver carcinoma and hepatitis B virus infection. This chain joins TRBV11-2 to TRBJ2-3; confidence is insufficient to name the D gene. The specimen was liver tumor tissue from sampling region 1. The meaning of the sample's cell subset or site label: tumor region T1, superior pole. The DNA reads as follows: TGTGCCAGCAGTTTGAATCGAGGAGATACGCAGTATTTT. This sequence encodes CASSLNRGDTQYF.